The present TCR beta chain was sequenced within a study of shared clonotypes between healthy human individuals. Study as a whole: Donor ages ranged 18 to 49 years: a couple of women, a few men. Study-wide results and caveats: Few donors restricted represented genetic and exposure-history diversity. Shared across four donors were 4% to 5% of the naive CD4 clonotypes.

With regard to this clone: Antigen unknown.

It was into CD45RA+ naive and CD45RA-negative memory subsets that the CD4+ cells were split. The CDR3 runs to 13 residues. The V gene lost 6 bases and the J gene lost 6 bases, with 14 bases spanning the gap. CDR1 SGHTA and CDR2 FQGTGA come from the germline V gene. Profiled with immunoSEQ multiplex PCR; TCRdb holds only in-frame clones, not every one. This sample has 2 million to 3 million clones, with roughly 93% found just once. The receptor's source is a man between 18 and 29 years old in good health. Some clones in this sample may be carry-over from other donors' samples. The V call is TRBV7-3, the J call TRBJ1-1; no clear D gene. Sequenced material: naive CD4+ T cells from PBMCs. Stated subset: CD45RA+ positively selected. CDR3 coding DNA: TGTGCCAGCAGTCAGGCATCGAGCGCTGAAGCTTTCTTT. Protein: CASSQASSAEAFF. Full variable domain (remainder filled in from reference TRBV7-3 and TRBJ1-1): GAGVSQTPSNKVTEKGKYVELRCDPISGHTALYWYRQSLGQGPEFLIYFQGTGAADDSGLPNDRFFAVRPEGSVSTLKIQRTERGDSAVYLCASSQASSAEAFFGQGTRLTVV.